The 9 T cell receptor beta chains below all came from one sample that was sequenced in a study of radiation and T cells in renal cell carcinoma. The time point: blood 2 weeks post-SBRT. Treatment indicated: 15 Gy SBRT to primary tumor, nephrectomy 4 weeks later. Assay used: immunoSEQ multiplex PCR; TCRdb lists only in-frame clones, some missing. Of more than 100,000 clones listed, 88% are singletons. The sequences come from blood, collected from a patient whose treatment included radiotherapy and nephrectomy. The source of these receptors is a woman in her 70s with renal cell carcinoma.

The chain recombines TRBV5-4 with TRBJ2-6; 8 nucleotides agree with TRBD1. Germline assignment: CDR1 SGHNT and CDR2 YYREEE (reference sequence). The CDR3 contains 16 residues. The J segment lost 2 bases and the V segment lost 4 bases, leaving 5 bases of the junction unmatched. The CDR3 DNA reads as TGTGCCAGCAGCGGCCGGACAGGGACTGGGGCCAACGTCCTGACTTTC. Residues: CASSGRTGTGANVLTF.

The gene calls are TRBV6-5 and TRBJ1-2, with TRBD1 identical over 8 bases. Germline loops: CDR1 MNHEY, CDR2 SVGAGI. The junction had 7 bases not matched to a gene; V was cut back by 6 bases and J by 4 bases. This CDR3 has 14 amino acids. The CDR3 protein is CASSMQGAVYGYTF. CDR3 DNA sequence: TGTGCCAGCAGCATGCAGGGGGCGGTCTATGGCTACACCTTC.

The V call is TRBV6-4, the J call TRBJ1-2; D is unresolved. Germline V lookup: CDR1 MRHNA, CDR2 SNTAGT. The CDR3 is made up of 16 amino acids. Trimming took 11 bases from V and 0 from J, leaving 22 bases between them. Here the CDR3 reads CAGAGPANWANYGYTF. CDR3 bases: TGTGCCGGTGCTGGACCGGCGAATTGGGCTAACTATGGCTACACCTTC.

The chain has TRBV19 and TRBJ2-4; possibly TRBD2 for D (6 bases). Trimming removed 4 bases from V and 1 base from J, with 11 bases in between. CDR1 and CDR2 from the germline V gene are LNHDA and SQIVND (reference sequence). This CDR3 is built from 15 residues. CDR3 in amino acids: CASSKGGSAKNIQYF. The CDR3 bases are TGTGCCAGTAGTAAAGGAGGGTCGGCCAAAAACATTCAGTACTTC.

J is TRBJ1-1 and V is TRBV6-1, with 8 bases fitting TRBD1. The junction had 9 bases not matched to a gene; V was cut back by 8 bases and J by 4 bases. CDR3 length: 14 residues. The germline gives CDR1 MNHNS, CDR2 SASEGT. CDR3 region: CASVSGQGGTEAFF. The CDR3 DNA reads as TGTGCCAGCGTCTCAGGACAGGGAGGCACTGAAGCTTTCTTT.

The CDR3 is CASSLAQGSSNEKLFF. CDR3 sequence (DNA): TGCGCCAGCAGCTTGGCCCAGGGAAGCTCTAATGAAAAACTGTTTTTT. This chain joins TRBV5-1 and TRBJ1-4; a weak D match, TRBD1 (5 bases). The CDR3 spans 16 residues. Trimming cost V 0 bases and J 3 bases, with 12 bases left between them. CDR1 SGHRS and CDR2 YFSETQ come from the germline V gene.

This clone was seen a single time. The rearrangement joins TRBV19 to TRBJ1-1; no firm D call. The V end lost 5 bases, the J end lost 4 bases, and 17 bases lay between the germline ends. Germline values: CDR1 LNHDA, CDR2 SQIVND (reference sequence). The CDR3 length is 15 residues. CDR3 in amino acids: CASSSNTRASTEAFF. The CDR3 DNA sequence: TGTGCCAGTAGTTCGAACACGAGGGCATCCACTGAAGCTTTCTTT.

This clone was counted only a few times. V gene TRBV13 combines with J gene TRBJ1-4, with 8 bases aligning to TRBD1. With 6 bases clipped from V and 6 bases from J, the junction kept 9 bases outside the gene matches. This CDR3 is 15 amino acids long. CDR1 is PRHDT and CDR2 is FYEKMQ in the germline V gene (reference sequence). CDR3 nucleotides: TGTGCCAGCAGGCGTACGACAGGGGATGATGAAAAACTGTTTTTT. Translating it yields CASRRTTGDDEKLFF.

J is TRBJ2-7 and V is TRBV7-9; a weak D match, TRBD1 (5 bases). Germline loops: CDR1 SEHNR, CDR2 FQNEAQ (reference sequence). Trimming stripped 5 bases from V and 3 bases from J, with 11 bases between. The CDR3 runs to 13 residues. The CDR3 loop is CASSPTDNYEQYF. The CDR3 coding sequence is TGTGCCAGCAGCCCGACGGACAACTACGAGCAGTACTTC.